The text below deals with one T cell receptor beta chain. Its cognate antigen is unknown. One entry per CDR3 protein, called by TCRdb with MiXCR from the reads. The sample has approximately 700,000 distinct CDR3 sequences, approximately 34% seen once. This CDR3 is 13 amino acids long. V shed 2 bases and J shed 6 bases, with 11 bases lying between them. These data come from a study of T cell repertoires in cytomegalovirus infection. Study background: Through public TCR beta signatures, both CMV infection and matching HLA type were indicated. Study results and limitations: CMV-specific HLA-C-restricted TCR beta clonotypes dominated the ex vivo response. Carriers of CMV plus the relevant HLA were identified by cumulative public TCR beta family frequency.

This sequence originates from a human donor in good health (CMV status not recorded). Some clones in this sample may be carry-over from other donors' samples. Sequenced material: PBMCs. This chain connects TRBV12-3 or TRBV12-4 to TRBJ2-7, with D possibly TRBD2 on 5 matching bases. The CDR3 region is CASSLSRDREQYF. The CDR3 nucleotides are TGTGCCAGCAGTTTATCCCGGGATCGCGAGCAGTACTTC.